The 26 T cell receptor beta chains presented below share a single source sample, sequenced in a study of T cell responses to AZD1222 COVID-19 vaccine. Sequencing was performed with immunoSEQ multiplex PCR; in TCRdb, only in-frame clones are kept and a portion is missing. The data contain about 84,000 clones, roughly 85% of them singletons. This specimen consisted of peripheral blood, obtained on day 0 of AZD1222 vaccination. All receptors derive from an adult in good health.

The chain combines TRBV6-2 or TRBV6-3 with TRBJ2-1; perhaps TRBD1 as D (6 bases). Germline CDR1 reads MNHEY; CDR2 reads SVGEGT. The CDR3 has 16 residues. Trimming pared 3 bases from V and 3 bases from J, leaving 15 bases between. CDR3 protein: CASSYPAWDNYNEQFF. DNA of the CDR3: TGTGCCAGCAGTTATCCAGCGTGGGACAACTACAATGAGCAGTTCTTC.

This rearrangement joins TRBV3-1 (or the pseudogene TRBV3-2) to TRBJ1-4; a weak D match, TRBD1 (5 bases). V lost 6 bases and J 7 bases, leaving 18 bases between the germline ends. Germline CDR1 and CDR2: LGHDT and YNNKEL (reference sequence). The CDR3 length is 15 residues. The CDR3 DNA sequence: TGTGCCAGCAGTTACGGGGGGACTCGGGGTGAAAAACTGTTTTTT. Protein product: CASSYGGTRGEKLFF.

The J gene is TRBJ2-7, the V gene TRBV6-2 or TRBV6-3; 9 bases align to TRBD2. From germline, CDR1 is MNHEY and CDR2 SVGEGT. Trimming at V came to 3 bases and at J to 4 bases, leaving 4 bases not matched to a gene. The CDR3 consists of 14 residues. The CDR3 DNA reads TGTGCCAGCAGTTATAGCGGGAGTCCATACGAGCAGTACTTC. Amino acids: CASSYSGSPYEQYF.

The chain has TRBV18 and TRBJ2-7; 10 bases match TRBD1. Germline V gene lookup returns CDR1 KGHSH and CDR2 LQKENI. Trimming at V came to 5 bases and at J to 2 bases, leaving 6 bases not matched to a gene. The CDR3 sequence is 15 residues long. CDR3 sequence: CASSAGGQGTYEQYF. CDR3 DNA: TGTGCCAGCTCAGCGGGGGGACAGGGGACCTACGAGCAGTACTTC.

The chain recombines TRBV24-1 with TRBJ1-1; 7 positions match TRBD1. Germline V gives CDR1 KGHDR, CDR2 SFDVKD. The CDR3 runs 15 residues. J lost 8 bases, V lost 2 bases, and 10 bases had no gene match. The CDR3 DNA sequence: TGTGCCACCAGTGATTCACGCGCCCAGACAGGGGAAGCTTTCTTT. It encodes CATSDSRAQTGEAFF.

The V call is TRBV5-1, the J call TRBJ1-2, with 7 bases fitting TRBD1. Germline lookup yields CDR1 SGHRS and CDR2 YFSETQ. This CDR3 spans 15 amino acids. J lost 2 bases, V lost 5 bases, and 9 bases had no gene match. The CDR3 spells CASRTGSNSNYGYTF. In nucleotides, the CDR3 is TGCGCCAGCAGGACAGGGAGTAACTCGAACTATGGCTACACCTTC. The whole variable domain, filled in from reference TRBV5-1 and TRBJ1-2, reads KAGVTQTPRYLIKTRGQQVTLSCSPISGHRSVSWYQQTPGQGLQFLFEYFSETQRNKGNFPGRFSGRQFSNSRSEMNVSTLELGDSALYLCASRTGSNSNYGYTFGSGTRLTVV.

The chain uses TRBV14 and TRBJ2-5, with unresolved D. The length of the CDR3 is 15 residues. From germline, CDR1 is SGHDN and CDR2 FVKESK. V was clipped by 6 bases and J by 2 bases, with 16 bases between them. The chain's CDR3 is CASSPLDGAQETQYF. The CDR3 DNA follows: TGTGCCAGCAGTCCTTTGGACGGTGCGCAAGAGACCCAGTACTTC.

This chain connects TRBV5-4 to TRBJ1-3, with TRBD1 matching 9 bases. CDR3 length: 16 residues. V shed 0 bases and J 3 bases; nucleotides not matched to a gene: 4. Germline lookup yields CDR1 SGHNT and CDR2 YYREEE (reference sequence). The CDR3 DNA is TGTGCCAGCAGCTTGGACAGGGGGCTGAGTGGAAACACCATATATTTT. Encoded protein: CASSLDRGLSGNTIYF.

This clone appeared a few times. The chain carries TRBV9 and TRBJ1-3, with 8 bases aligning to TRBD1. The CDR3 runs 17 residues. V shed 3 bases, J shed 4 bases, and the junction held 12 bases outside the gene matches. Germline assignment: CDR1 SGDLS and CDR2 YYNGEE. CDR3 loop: CASSETDREVVGNTIYF. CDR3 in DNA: TGTGCCAGCAGCGAAACGGACAGGGAGGTGGTCGGAAACACCATATATTTT. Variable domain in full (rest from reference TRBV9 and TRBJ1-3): DSGVTQTPKHLITATGQRVTLRCSPRSGDLSVYWYQQSLDQGLQFLIQYYNGEERAKGNILERFSAQQFPDLHSELNLSSLELGDSALYFCASSETDREVVGNTIYFGEGSWLTVV.

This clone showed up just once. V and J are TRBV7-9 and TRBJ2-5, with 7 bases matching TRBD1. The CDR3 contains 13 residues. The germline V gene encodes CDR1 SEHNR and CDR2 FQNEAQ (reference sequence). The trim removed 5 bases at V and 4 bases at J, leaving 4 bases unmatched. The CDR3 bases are TGTGCCAGCAGCACGGGACAGACAGAGACCCAGTACTTC. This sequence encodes CASSTGQTETQYF.

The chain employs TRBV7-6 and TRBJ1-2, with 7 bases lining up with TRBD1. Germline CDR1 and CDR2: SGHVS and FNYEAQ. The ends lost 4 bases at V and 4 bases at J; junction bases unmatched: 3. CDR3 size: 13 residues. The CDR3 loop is CASSSTGTYGYTF. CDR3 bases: TGTGCCAGCAGCTCGACAGGGACCTATGGCTACACCTTC.

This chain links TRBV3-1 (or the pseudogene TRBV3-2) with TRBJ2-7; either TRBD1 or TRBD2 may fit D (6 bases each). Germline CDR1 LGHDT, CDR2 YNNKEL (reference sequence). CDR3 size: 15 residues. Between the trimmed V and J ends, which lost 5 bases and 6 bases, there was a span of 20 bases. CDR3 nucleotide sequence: TGTGCCAGCAGCTTACGAGGGGGGCCTGCGGGCGAGCAGTACTTC. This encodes CASSLRGGPAGEQYF.

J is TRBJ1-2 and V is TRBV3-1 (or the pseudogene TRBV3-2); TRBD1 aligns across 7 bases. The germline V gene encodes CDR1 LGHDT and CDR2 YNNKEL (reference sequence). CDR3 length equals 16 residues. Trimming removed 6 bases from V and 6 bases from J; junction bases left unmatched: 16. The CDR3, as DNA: TGTGCCAGCAGTCTATTTACCAACAGGGGTACTAATGGCTACACCTTC. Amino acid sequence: CASSLFTNRGTNGYTF.

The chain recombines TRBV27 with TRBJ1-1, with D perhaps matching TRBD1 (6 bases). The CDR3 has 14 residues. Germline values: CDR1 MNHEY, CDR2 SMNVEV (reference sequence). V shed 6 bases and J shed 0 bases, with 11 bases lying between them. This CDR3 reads CASRKGQLNTEAFF. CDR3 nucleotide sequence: TGTGCCAGCAGAAAGGGACAATTGAACACTGAAGCTTTCTTT.

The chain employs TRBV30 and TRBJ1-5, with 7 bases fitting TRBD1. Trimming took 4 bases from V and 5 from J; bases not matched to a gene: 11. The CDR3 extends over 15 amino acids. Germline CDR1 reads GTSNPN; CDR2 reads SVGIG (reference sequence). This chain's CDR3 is CAWTPEGTAYQPQHF. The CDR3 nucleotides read TGTGCCTGGACCCCTGAAGGGACAGCTTATCAGCCCCAGCATTTT.

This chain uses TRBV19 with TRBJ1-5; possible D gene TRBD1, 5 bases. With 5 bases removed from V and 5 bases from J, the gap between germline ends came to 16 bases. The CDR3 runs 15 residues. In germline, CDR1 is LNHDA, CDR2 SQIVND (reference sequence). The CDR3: CASSGASAVYQPQHF. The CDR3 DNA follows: TGTGCCAGTAGTGGGGCTAGTGCAGTATATCAGCCCCAGCATTTT.

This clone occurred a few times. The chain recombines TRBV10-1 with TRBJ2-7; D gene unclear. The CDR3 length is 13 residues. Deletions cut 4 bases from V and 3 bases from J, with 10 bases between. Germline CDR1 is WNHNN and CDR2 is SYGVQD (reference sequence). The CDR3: CASSGSPVYEQYF. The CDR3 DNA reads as TGCGCCAGCAGTGGATCGCCAGTCTACGAGCAGTACTTC.

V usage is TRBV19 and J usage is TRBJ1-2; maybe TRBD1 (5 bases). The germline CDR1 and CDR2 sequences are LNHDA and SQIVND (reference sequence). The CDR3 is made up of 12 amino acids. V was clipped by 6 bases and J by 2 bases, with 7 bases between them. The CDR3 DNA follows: TGTGCCAGTAGATGGGGCAACTATGGCTACACCTTC. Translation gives CASRWGNYGYTF.

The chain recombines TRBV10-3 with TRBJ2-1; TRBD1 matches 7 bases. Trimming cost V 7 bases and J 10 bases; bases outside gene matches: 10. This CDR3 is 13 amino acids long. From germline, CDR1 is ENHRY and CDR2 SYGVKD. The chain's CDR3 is CAINSDRMREQFF. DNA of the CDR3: TGTGCCATCAACTCGGACAGGATGAGGGAGCAGTTCTTC.

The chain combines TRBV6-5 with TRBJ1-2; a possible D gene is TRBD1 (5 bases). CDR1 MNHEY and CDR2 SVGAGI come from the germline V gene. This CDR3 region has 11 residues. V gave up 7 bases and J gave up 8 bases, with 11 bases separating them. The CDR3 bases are TGTGCCAGCACGCAGGGCCGGGGCTACACCTTC. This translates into CASTQGRGYTF.

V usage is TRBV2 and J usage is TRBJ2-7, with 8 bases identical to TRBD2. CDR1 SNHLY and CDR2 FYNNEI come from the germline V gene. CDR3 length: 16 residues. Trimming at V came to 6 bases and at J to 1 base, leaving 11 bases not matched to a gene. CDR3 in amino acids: CASSESWGGRSYEQYF. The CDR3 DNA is TGTGCCAGCAGCGAATCCTGGGGCGGGAGGTCCTACGAGCAGTACTTC.

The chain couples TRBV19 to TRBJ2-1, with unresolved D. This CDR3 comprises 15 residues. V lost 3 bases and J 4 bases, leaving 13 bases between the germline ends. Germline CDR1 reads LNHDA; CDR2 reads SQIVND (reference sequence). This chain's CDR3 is CASSIRIVVYNEQFF. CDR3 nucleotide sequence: TGTGCCAGTAGTATTAGAATAGTCGTTTACAATGAGCAGTTCTTC.

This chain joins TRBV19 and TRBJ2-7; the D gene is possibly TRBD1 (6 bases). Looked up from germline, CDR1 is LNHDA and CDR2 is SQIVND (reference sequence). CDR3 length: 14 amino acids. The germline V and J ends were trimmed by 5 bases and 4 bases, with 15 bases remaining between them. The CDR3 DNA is TGTGCCAGTAGTCACCCCGGACAGCCGTACGAGCAGTACTTC. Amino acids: CASSHPGQPYEQYF.

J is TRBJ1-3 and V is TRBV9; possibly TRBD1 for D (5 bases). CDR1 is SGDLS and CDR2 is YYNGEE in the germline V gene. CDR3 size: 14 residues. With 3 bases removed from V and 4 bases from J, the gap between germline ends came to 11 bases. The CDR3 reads CASSASGWGNTIYF. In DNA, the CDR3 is TGTGCCAGCAGCGCCTCAGGGTGGGGAAACACCATATATTTT.

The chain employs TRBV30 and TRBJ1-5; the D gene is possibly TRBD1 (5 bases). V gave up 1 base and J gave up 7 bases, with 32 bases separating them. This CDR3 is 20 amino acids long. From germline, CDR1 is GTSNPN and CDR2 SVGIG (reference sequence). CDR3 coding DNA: TGTGCCTGGAGTGCCCCCGACAGTTTGGGCCCTTGGGCCCTTTCCCAGCCCCAGCATTTT. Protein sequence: CAWSAPDSLGPWALSQPQHF. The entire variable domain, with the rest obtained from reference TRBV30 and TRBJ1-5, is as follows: SQTIHQWPATLVQPVGSPLSLECTVEGTSNPNLYWYRQAAGRGLQLLFYSVGIGQISSEVPQNLSASRPQDRQFILSSKKLLLSDSGFYLCAWSAPDSLGPWALSQPQHFGDGTRLSIL.

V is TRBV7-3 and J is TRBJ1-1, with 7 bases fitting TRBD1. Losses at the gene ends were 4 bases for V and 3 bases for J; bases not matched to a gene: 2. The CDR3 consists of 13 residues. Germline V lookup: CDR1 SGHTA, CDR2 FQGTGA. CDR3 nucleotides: TGTGCCAGCAGCTGGGGACAGCACACTGAAGCTTTCTTT. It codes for CASSWGQHTEAFF. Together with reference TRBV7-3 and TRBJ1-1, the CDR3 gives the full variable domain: GAGVSQTPSNKVTEKGKYVELRCDPISGHTALYWYRQSLGQGPEFLIYFQGTGAADDSGLPNDRFFAVRPEGSVSTLKIQRTERGDSAVYLCASSWGQHTEAFFGQGTRLTVV.